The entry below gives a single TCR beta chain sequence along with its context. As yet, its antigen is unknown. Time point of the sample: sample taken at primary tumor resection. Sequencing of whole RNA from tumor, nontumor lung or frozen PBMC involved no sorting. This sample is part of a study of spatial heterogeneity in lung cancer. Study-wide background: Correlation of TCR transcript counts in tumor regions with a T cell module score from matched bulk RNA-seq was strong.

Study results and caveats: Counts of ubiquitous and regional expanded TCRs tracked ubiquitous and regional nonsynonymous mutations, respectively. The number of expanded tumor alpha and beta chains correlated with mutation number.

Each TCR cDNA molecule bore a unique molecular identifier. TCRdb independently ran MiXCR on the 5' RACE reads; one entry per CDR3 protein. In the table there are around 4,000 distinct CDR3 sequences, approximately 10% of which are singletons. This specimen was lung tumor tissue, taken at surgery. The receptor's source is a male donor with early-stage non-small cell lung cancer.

The CDR3 here is CASSSSGGGRPHEQYF. The CDR3 DNA follows: TGTGCCAGCAGTTCCAGCGGGGGGGGGCGACCCCACGAGCAGTACTTC. The chain links TRBV28 to TRBJ2-7; the match to TRBD2 covers 10 bases. In germline, CDR1 is MDHEN, CDR2 SYDVKM. The CDR3 contains 16 residues. V lost 4 bases and J lost 5; bases outside the gene matches: 11.